What follows are 27 T cell receptor beta chains derived from one specimen sequenced in a study of Ad26.COV2.S vaccination and SARS-CoV-2 variants. The protocol was immunoSEQ multiplex PCR, while the TCRdb copy is restricted to in-frame clones and leaves out a portion. Of about 480,000 clones in the sample, around nine tenths were seen once. Treatment noted: around 19 received Ad26.COV2.S at low or high dose, single or two shots; about 5 received placebo; per-sample allocation not given. Following the first vaccine or placebo injection, samples were taken on day 63. The sample in question was peripheral blood, obtained in a trial of Ad26.COV2.S vaccine versus placebo. These receptors were obtained from a person between 18 and 65 years old who received the Ad26.COV2.S COVID-19 vaccine or a placebo.

This chain connects TRBV19 to TRBJ2-3; D may correspond to TRBD1 or TRBD2 (5 bases each). Trimming stripped 3 bases from V and 0 bases from J, with 7 bases between. Germline loops: CDR1 LNHDA, CDR2 SQIVND (reference sequence). There are 14 residues in the CDR3. This CDR3 is CASSMWDSTDTQYF. CDR3 bases: TGTGCCAGTAGTATGTGGGACAGCACAGATACGCAGTATTTT.

The V call is TRBV19, the J call TRBJ2-1; the D is unclear. V lost 6 bases and J 9 bases, leaving 15 bases between the germline ends. The CDR3 totals 13 residues. Looked up from germline, CDR1 is LNHDA and CDR2 is SQIVND (reference sequence). CDR3 region: CASSTSGLSEQFF. The DNA for the CDR3 is TGTGCCAGTAGCACGAGTGGGTTGAGTGAGCAGTTCTTC.

The chain recombines TRBV3-1 (or the pseudogene TRBV3-2) with TRBJ2-1; 7 bases map to TRBD1. This CDR3 is built from 18 residues. Trimming removed 0 bases from V and 1 base from J; junction bases left unmatched: 9. The germline V gene encodes CDR1 LGHDT and CDR2 YNNKEL (reference sequence). The CDR3 spells CASSQDPTGIGSYNEQFF. For the CDR3, the DNA is TGTGCCAGCAGCCAAGATCCGACAGGGATAGGGTCCTACAATGAGCAGTTCTTC.

The chain combines TRBV5-1 with TRBJ2-1, with unresolved D. This CDR3 has 15 amino acids. The germline V gene has CDR1 SGHRS and CDR2 YFSETQ. The V gene lost 4 bases and the J gene lost 5 bases, with 16 bases spanning the gap. This CDR3 reads CASSPVGGVHNEQFF. In DNA form, the CDR3 reads TGCGCCAGCAGCCCCGTCGGTGGGGTACACAATGAGCAGTTCTTC.

This clone was detected once. The gene calls are TRBV28 and TRBJ1-5, with 7 bases aligning to TRBD1. Losses at the gene ends were 5 bases for V and 2 bases for J; bases not matched to a gene: 12. The CDR3 is 17 residues long. CDR1 and CDR2 (germline): MDHEN, SYDVKM. CDR3 in DNA: TGTGCCAGCAGTACTATACAGGGGTTTTTGGGCAATCAGCCCCAGCATTTT. It encodes CASSTIQGFLGNQPQHF.

The chain is built from TRBV7-8 and TRBJ1-4; the match to TRBD1 covers 9 bases. The V segment lost 2 bases and the J segment 7 bases; nucleotides outside the gene matches: 5. The germline V gene encodes CDR1 SGHVS and CDR2 FQNEAQ. This CDR3 contains 15 residues. The CDR3 nucleotides are TGTGCCAGCAGCTTAAACAGGGGGCGAGGTGAAAAACTGTTTTTT. This gives the protein CASSLNRGRGEKLFF. The complete variable domain, with remaining parts taken from reference TRBV7-8 and TRBJ1-4, reads GAGVSQSPRYKVAKRGQDVALRCDPISGHVSLFWYQQALGQGPEFLTYFQNEAQLDKSGLPSDRFFAERPEGSVSTLKIQRTQQEDSAVYLCASSLNRGRGEKLFFGSGTQLSVL.

The chain recombines TRBV28 with TRBJ1-2; possibly TRBD1 for D (5 bases). Germline-derived CDR1 and CDR2 are MDHEN and SYDVKM. The CDR3 is 13 residues long. The germline V and J ends were trimmed by 6 bases and 4 bases, with 12 bases remaining between them. For the CDR3, the DNA is TGTGCCAGCAGAGGGGCTGGATTCTATGGCTACACCTTC. Protein: CASRGAGFYGYTF.

This clone was counted a few times. The V and J genes are TRBV6-5 and TRBJ1-5; 7 bases are shared with TRBD1. This CDR3 has 16 amino acids. Trimming cost V 3 bases and J 0 bases; bases outside gene matches: 5. Looked up from germline, CDR1 is MNHEY and CDR2 is SVGAGI. DNA of the CDR3: TGTGCCAGCAGTTATCCCGGGACAGTTAGCAATCAGCCCCAGCATTTT. Amino acid sequence: CASSYPGTVSNQPQHF.

The CDR3 sequence: CASSFPGTEQYF. CDR3 DNA: TGTGCCAGCAGTTTTCCAGGGACCGAGCAGTACTTC. V and J are TRBV12-3 or TRBV12-4 and TRBJ2-7; TRBD1 or TRBD2 may be the D gene (5 bases each). Trimming cost V 3 bases and J 6 bases, with 9 bases left between them. There are 12 residues in the CDR3.

In the case of this clone: Other DNA sequences from this sample encode an identical CDR3 as well. The V and J genes are TRBV19 and TRBJ2-5; 8 positions agree with TRBD1. The ends lost 6 bases at V and 5 bases at J; junction bases unmatched: 5. CDR1 LNHDA and CDR2 SQIVND come from the germline V gene (reference sequence). The CDR3 has 13 residues. CDR3 bases: TGTGCCAGTAGAGACAGGGGTAGGGAGACCCAGTACTTC. This sequence encodes CASRDRGRETQYF.

This chain joins TRBV10-3 and TRBJ2-1; the match to TRBD2 covers 11 bases. CDR1 and CDR2 from the germline V gene are ENHRY and SYGVKD. The V and J ends lost 6 bases and 5 bases, in that order; junction bases with no gene match: 6. CDR3 size: 15 residues. CDR3 amino acids: CAIRTGTSGNNEQFF. The DNA for the CDR3 is TGTGCCATCAGGACCGGGACTAGCGGAAACAATGAGCAGTTCTTC.

The chain is built from TRBV29-1 and TRBJ2-3; the D gene is possibly TRBD2 (6 bases). The CDR3 extends over 17 amino acids. Germline V gene lookup returns CDR1 SQVTM and CDR2 ANQGSEA. The V gene lost 5 bases and the J gene lost 0 bases, with 21 bases spanning the gap. CDR3 region: CSVSGTYRDSSTDTQYF. The CDR3 DNA reads TGCAGCGTTTCCGGTACCTACCGGGACTCAAGCACAGATACGCAGTATTTT.

This clone was recorded once. The chain uses TRBV18 and TRBJ2-6; D tentatively reads TRBD1 or TRBD2 (5 bases each). Trimming cost V 3 bases and J 4 bases, with 13 bases left between them. Per germline, CDR1 KGHSH and CDR2 LQKENI. The CDR3 sequence is 16 residues long. This chain's CDR3 is CASSPPKGTGANVLTF. Written as DNA, the CDR3 is TGTGCCAGCTCACCGCCGAAGGGGACGGGGGCCAACGTCCTGACTTTC.

V gene TRBV3-1 (or the pseudogene TRBV3-2) combines with J gene TRBJ2-2; D gene ambiguous. Germline CDR1 LGHDT, CDR2 YNNKEL (reference sequence). This CDR3 spans 15 amino acids. The V gene lost 0 bases and the J gene lost 3 bases, with 8 bases spanning the gap. In DNA form, the CDR3 reads TGTGCCAGCAGCCAAGAGTTGGTCTACACCGGGGAGCTGTTTTTT. Translating gives CASSQELVYTGELFF.

The chain's CDR3 is CASIPTGLGGINQPQHF. For the CDR3, the DNA is TGTGCCAGCATCCCGACAGGGCTAGGAGGGATCAATCAGCCCCAGCATTTT. This sequence joins TRBV27 and TRBJ1-5; 7 nucleotides agree with TRBD1. Germline assignment: CDR1 MNHEY and CDR2 SMNVEV (reference sequence). V shed 7 bases and J 3 bases; nucleotides not matched to a gene: 15. This CDR3 is 17 amino acids long.

This chain uses TRBV6-1 with TRBJ1-1; D is unclear. The CDR3 has 14 amino acids. V shed 2 bases and J shed 11 bases, with 18 bases lying between them. Germline V gene lookup returns CDR1 MNHNS and CDR2 SASEGT. The CDR3 loop reads CASSELIRSVEAFF. In nucleotides, the CDR3 is TGTGCCAGCAGTGAACTGATAAGGTCGGTTGAGGCTTTCTTT.

The rearrangement joins TRBV7-2 to TRBJ1-2; no clear D. The CDR3 covers 11 residues. Germline CDR1 and CDR2: SGHTA and FQGNSA. V shed 5 bases and J shed 1 base, with 2 bases lying between them. The CDR3 nucleotides are TGTGCCAGCAGCCTTAACTATGGCTACACCTTC. This encodes CASSLNYGYTF. Together with reference TRBV7-2 and TRBJ1-2, the CDR3 gives the full variable domain: GAGVSQSPSNKVTEKGKDVELRCDPISGHTALYWYRQSLGQGLEFLIYFQGNSAPDKSGLPSDRFSAERTGGSVSTLTIQRTQQEDSAVYLCASSLNYGYTFGSGTRLTVV.

The chain joins TRBV5-6 to TRBJ2-5; TRBD2 aligns across 15 bases. The CDR3 is made up of 16 amino acids. Unmatched junction bases numbered 5, after V lost 3 bases and J lost 5 bases. The V gene's germline CDR1 is SGHDT and CDR2 YYEEEE. The CDR3 DNA is TGTGCCAGCAGCTGGGGACTAGCGGGAGGACCTGAGACCCAGTACTTC. Translating it yields CASSWGLAGGPETQYF.

This chain links TRBV3-1 (or the pseudogene TRBV3-2) with TRBJ1-1, with 7 positions matching TRBD1. V dropped 2 bases and J dropped 6; count of bases not matched to a gene: 6. Germline CDR1 is LGHDT and CDR2 is YNNKEL (reference sequence). The CDR3 contains 14 residues. DNA of the CDR3: TGTGCCAGCAGCCAACAAAAGGGGGCTGCTGAAGCTTTCTTT. As protein: CASSQQKGAAEAFF.

This clone came up many times. V gene TRBV28 combines with J gene TRBJ1-2; no clear D gene. There are 12 residues in the CDR3. Trimming took off 3 bases at V and 8 bases at J, with 10 bases between the two ends. Germline assignment: CDR1 MDHEN and CDR2 SYDVKM. The CDR3 here is CASSLQASGYTF. DNA of the CDR3: TGTGCCAGCAGTTTGCAGGCATCAGGCTACACCTTC.

A word on this clone: The same CDR3 can be traced to other DNA sequences in this sample. The rearrangement joins TRBV28 to TRBJ1-5; D is unclear. Germline CDR1 reads MDHEN; CDR2 reads SYDVKM. V was trimmed by 4 bases and J by 0 bases, leaving 1 base between them. The CDR3 loop spans 12 amino acids. The CDR3 coding sequence is TGTGCCAGCAGTTATAGCAATCAGCCCCAGCATTTT. Translated, it gives CASSYSNQPQHF.

The V call is TRBV30, the J call TRBJ2-1, with a weak D call TRBD2 (5 bases). V lost 3 bases, J lost 5 bases, and 11 bases lay in between. The CDR3 covers 13 residues. Germline loops: CDR1 GTSNPN, CDR2 SVGIG (reference sequence). CDR3 sequence (DNA): TGTGCCTGGAGCCCACTAGGTCACAATGAGCAGTTCTTC. It encodes CAWSPLGHNEQFF. Complete variable domain (other parts from reference TRBV30 and TRBJ2-1): SQTIHQWPATLVQPVGSPLSLECTVEGTSNPNLYWYRQAAGRGLQLLFYSVGIGQISSEVPQNLSASRPQDRQFILSSKKLLLSDSGFYLCAWSPLGHNEQFFGPGTRLTVL.

The CDR3 loop reads CASSQDVQGSAGELFF. The DNA for the CDR3 is TGCGCCAGCAGCCAAGATGTGCAGGGTTCGGCCGGGGAGCTGTTTTTT. The rearrangement links TRBV4-3 to TRBJ2-2; D perhaps matches TRBD1 (5 bases). The CDR3 totals 16 residues. Per germline, CDR1 LGHNA and CDR2 YSLEER. V lost 0 bases and J lost 6, with 14 bases in between.

The gene calls are TRBV7-9 and TRBJ2-5; 8 positions match TRBD2. CDR3 length: 18 amino acids. Germline loops: CDR1 SEHNR, CDR2 FQNEAQ (reference sequence). V lost 5 bases to trimming and J lost 1 base; unmatched junction nucleotides: 15. For the CDR3, the DNA is TGTGCCAGCAGCATCCTAGCGGGTTCACTGCGGAGCCAAGAGACCCAGTACTTC. It is translated as CASSILAGSLRSQETQYF.

This clone has just one count. V usage is TRBV11-1 and J usage is TRBJ2-5; 7 positions match TRBD1. Germline CDR1 is SGHAT and CDR2 is FQDESV (reference sequence). The CDR3 extends over 13 amino acids. After removal of 5 bases from V and 5 bases from J, the junction contained 5 bases not matched to a gene. The CDR3 region has the DNA TGTGCCAGCAGCGTAGACAGGGTGGAGACCCAGTACTTC. This gives the protein CASSVDRVETQYF.

The CDR3 region is CASSSVLRGTYEQYF. The CDR3 DNA sequence: TGTGCCAGCAGCTCCGTTTTGAGGGGAACCTACGAGCAGTACTTC. The genes are TRBV7-6 and TRBJ2-7; perhaps D is TRBD1 or TRBD2 (5 bases each). This CDR3 has 15 residues. Germline V CDR1 and CDR2: SGHVS, FNYEAQ. Trimming shortened V by 4 bases and J by 2 bases, and 15 bases separated the two germline ends.

The rearrangement uses TRBV30 and TRBJ1-3; tentatively, D is TRBD1 (6 bases). V was cut by 3 bases and J by 1 base, with 10 bases left in between. Germline V gene lookup returns CDR1 GTSNPN and CDR2 SVGIG (reference sequence). The CDR3 has 14 amino acids. The CDR3, as DNA: TGTGCCTGGAGGGGACACTCTTCTGGAAACACCATATATTTT. Encoded protein: CAWRGHSSGNTIYF.